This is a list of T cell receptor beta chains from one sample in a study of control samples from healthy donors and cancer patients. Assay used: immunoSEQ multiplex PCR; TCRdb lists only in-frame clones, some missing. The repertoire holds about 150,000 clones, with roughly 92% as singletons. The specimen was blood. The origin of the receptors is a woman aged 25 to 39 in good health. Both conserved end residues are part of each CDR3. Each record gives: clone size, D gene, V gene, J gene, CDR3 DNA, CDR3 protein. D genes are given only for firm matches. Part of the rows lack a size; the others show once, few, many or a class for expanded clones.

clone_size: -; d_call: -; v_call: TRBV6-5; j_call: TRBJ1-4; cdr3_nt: TGTGCCAGCAGTTACTCGAGGGGAGATGAAAAACTGTTTTTT; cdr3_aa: CASSYSRGDEKLFF
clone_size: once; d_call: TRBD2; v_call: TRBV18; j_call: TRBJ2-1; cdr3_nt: TGTGCCAGCTCATCAACCGGGGGGGGGACTAGCGAACGTGAGTTCGATGAGCAGTTCTTC; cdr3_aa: CASSSTGGGTSEREFDEQFF
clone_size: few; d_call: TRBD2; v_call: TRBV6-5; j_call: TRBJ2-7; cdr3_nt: TGTGCCACCCGACTAGCGGGCGGCTACGAGCAGTACTTC; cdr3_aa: CATRLAGGYEQYF
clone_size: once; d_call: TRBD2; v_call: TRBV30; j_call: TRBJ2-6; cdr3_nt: TGTGCCTGGAGACTAGCGGGAGCGGGGGCCAACGTCCTGACTTTC; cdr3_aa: CAWRLAGAGANVLTF
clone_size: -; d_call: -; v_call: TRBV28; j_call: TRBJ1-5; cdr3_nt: TGTGCCAGCAGTTTACCCCCATGGGGTCAGCCCCAGCATTTT; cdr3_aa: CASSLPPWGQPQHF
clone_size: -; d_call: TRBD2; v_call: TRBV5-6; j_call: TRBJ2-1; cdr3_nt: TGTGCCAGCAGCTTGTGGACTAGCGGGATTTACAATGAGCAGTTCTTC; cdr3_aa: CASSLWTSGIYNEQFF
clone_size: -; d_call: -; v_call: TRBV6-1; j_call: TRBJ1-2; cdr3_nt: TGTGCCAGCAGTGAAGAGGTGGCCGAGTACACCTTC; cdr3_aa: CASSEEVAEYTF
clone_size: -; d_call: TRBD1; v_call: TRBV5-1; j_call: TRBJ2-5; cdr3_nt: TGCGCCAGCAGCAGGGACAGAGCCCAAGAGACCCAGTACTTC; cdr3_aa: CASSRDRAQETQYF
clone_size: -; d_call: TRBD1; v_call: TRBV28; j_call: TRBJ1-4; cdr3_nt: TGTGCCAGCAGAGACAGGACAGGGGGTTTTGGAAAACTGTTTTTT; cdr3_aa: CASRDRTGGFGKLFF
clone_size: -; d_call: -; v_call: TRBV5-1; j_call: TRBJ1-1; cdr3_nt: TGCGCCAGCAGCACGCTTCCCACGGACACTGAAGCTTTCTTT; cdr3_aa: CASSTLPTDTEAFF
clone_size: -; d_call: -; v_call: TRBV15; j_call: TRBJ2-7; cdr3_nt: TGTGCCACCAGCAGAGATCGATGGGGGAGCGATGGCGAGCAGTACTTC; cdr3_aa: CATSRDRWGSDGEQYF
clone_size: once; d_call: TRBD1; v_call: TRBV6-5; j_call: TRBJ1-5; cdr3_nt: TGTGCCGCCAGGGAACAGGGGGGGAGCAATCAGCCCCAGCATTTT; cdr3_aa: CAAREQGGSNQPQHF
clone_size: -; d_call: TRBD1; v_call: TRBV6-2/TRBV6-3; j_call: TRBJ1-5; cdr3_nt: TGTGCCAGCAGTTACATCAGGGGGCAACAGCCCCAGCATTTT; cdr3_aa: CASSYIRGQQPQHF
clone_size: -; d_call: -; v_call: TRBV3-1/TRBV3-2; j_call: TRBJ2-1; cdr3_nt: TGTGCCAGCAGCCACCTCGGGGGCAATGAGCAGTTCTTC; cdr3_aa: CASSHLGGNEQFF
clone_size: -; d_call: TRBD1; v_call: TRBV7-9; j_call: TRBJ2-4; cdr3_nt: TGTGCCAGCAGAGGGGGCCCCATTCAGTACTTC; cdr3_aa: CASRGGPIQYF
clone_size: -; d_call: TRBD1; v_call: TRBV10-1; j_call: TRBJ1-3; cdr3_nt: TGCGCCAGCCAGGGACAGAATGGAAACACCATATATTTT; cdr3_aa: CASQGQNGNTIYF
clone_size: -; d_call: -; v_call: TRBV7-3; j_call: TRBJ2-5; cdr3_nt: TGTGCCAGCAGCTTAAATTTGAACCCGCGGGAGACCCAGTACTTC; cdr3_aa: CASSLNLNPRETQYF
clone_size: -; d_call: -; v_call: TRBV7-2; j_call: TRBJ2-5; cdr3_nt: TGTGCCAGCAGCTTGGGGGACCCAGGCGGGGAGACCCAGTACTTC; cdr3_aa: CASSLGDPGGETQYF
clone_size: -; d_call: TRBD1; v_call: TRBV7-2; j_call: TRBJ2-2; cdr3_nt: TGTGCCAGCAGCCAAGACAGGGTTAACACCGGGGAGCTGTTTTTT; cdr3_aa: CASSQDRVNTGELFF
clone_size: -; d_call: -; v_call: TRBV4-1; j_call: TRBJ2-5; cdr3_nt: TGCGCCACCCAGGGGACGGAAGAGACCCAGTACTTC; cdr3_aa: CATQGTEETQYF